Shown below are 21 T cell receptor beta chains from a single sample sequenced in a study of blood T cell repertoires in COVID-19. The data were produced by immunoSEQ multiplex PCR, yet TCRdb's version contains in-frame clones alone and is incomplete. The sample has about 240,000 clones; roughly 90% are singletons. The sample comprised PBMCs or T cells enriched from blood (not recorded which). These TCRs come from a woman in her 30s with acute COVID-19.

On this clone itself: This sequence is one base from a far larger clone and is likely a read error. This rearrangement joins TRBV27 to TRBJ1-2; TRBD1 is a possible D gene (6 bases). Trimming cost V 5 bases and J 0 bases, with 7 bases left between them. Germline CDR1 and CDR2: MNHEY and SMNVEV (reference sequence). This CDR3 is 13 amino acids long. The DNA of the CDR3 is TGTGCCAGCAGTGACAGGTCTAACTATGGCTACACCTTC. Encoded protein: CASSDRSNYGYTF.

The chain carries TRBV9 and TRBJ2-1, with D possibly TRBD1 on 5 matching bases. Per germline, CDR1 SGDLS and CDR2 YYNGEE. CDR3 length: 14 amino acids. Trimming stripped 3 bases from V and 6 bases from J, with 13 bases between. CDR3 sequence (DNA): TGTGCCAGCAGCGGGGGCGATTCGCCCAATGAGCAGTTCTTC. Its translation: CASSGGDSPNEQFF.

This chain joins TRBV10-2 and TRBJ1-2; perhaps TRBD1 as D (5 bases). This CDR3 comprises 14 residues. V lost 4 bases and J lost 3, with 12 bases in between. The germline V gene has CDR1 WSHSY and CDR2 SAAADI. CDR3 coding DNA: TGCGCCAGCAGTGGGGCGGGGGATGACTATGGCTACACCTTC. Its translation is CASSGAGDDYGYTF.

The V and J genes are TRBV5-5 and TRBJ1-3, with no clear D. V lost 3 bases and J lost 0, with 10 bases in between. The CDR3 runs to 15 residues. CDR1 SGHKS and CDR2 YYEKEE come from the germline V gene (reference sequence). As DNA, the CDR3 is TGTGCCAGCAGCTCCTCCCTAGGCTCTGGAAACACCATATATTTT. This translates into CASSSSLGSGNTIYF. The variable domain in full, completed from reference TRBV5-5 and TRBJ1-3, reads DAGVTQSPTHLIKTRGQQVTLRCSPISGHKSVSWYQQVLGQGPQFIFQYYEKEERGRGNFPDRFSARQFPNYSSELNVNALLLGDSALYLCASSSSLGSGNTIYFGEGSWLTVV.

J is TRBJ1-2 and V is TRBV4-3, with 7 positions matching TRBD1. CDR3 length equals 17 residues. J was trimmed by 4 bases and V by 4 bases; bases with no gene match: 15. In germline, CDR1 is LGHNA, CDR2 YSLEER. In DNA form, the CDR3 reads TGCGCCAGCAGCCCCGGGACAGTAAGTTATCAGAGCTATGGCTACACCTTC. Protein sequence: CASSPGTVSYQSYGYTF.

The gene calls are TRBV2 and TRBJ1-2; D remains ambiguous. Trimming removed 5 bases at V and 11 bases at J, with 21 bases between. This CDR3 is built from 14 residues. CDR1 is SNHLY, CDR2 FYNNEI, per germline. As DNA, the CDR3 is TGTGCCAGCAGTCCTTTGACGGGGTTCTTGTGGTACACCTTC. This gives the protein CASSPLTGFLWYTF.

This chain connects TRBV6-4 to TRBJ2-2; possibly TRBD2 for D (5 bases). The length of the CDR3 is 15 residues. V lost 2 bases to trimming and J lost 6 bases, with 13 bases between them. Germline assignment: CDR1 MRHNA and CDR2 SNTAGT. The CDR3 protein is CASSDASGSSGELFF. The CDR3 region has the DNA TGTGCCAGCAGTGACGCCAGCGGATCCTCCGGGGAGCTGTTTTTT.

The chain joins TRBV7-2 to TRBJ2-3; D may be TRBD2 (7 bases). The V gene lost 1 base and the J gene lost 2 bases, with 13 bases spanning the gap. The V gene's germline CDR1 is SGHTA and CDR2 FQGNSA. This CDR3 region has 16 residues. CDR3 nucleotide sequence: TGTGCCAGCAGCTTAGGAACGGGGGGCCTCACAGATACGCAGTATTTT. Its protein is CASSLGTGGLTDTQYF. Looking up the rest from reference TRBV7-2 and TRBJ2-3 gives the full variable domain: GAGVSQSPSNKVTEKGKDVELRCDPISGHTALYWYRQSLGQGLEFLIYFQGNSAPDKSGLPSDRFSAERTGGSVSTLTIQRTQQEDSAVYLCASSLGTGGLTDTQYFGPGTRLTVL.

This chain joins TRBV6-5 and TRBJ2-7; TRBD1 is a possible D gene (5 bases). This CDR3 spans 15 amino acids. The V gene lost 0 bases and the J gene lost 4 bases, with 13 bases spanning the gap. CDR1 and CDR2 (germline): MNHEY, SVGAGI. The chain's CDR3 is CASSYSTSRTYEQYF. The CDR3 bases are TGTGCCAGCAGTTACTCGACCAGCCGGACATACGAGCAGTACTTC.

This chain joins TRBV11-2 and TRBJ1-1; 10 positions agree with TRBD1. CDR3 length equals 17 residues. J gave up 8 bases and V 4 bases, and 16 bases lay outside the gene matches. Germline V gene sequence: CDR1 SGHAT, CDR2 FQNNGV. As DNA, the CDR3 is TGTGCCAGCAGCTCAAACCATTGGGGACAGGGGATTGAGGAAGCTTTCTTT. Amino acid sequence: CASSSNHWGQGIEEAFF. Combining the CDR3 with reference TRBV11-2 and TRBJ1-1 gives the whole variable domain EAGVAQSPRYKIIEKRQSVAFWCNPISGHATLYWYQQILGQGPKLLIQFQNNGVVDDSQLPKDRFSAERLKGVDSTLKIQPAKLEDSAVYLCASSSNHWGQGIEEAFFGQGTRLTVV.

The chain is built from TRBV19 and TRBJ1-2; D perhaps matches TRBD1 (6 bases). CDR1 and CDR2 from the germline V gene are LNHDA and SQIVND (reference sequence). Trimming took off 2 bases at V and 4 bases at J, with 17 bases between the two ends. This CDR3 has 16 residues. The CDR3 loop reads CASSIPLQGGLYGYTF. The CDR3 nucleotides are TGTGCCAGTAGTATACCCCTCCAAGGGGGTCTCTATGGCTACACCTTC.

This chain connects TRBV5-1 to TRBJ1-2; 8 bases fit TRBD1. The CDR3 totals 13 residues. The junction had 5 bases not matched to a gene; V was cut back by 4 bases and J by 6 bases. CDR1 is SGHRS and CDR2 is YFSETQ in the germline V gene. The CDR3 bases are TGCGCCAGCAGCGCTGGACAGGGCCATGGCTACACCTTC. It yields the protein CASSAGQGHGYTF.

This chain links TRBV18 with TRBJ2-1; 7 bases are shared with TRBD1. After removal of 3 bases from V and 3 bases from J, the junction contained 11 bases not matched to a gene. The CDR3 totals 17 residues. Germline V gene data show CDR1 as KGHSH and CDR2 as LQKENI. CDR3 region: CASSPRQGRGDYNEQFF. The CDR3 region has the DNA TGTGCCAGCTCACCCCGACAGGGCAGAGGGGACTACAATGAGCAGTTCTTC.

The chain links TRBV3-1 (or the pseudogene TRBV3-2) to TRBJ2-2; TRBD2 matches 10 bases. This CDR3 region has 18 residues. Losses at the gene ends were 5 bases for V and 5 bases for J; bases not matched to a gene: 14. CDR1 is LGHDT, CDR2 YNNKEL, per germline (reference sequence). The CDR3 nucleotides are TGTGCCAGCAGCAGTCGCATCTTAGCGGGGGGTAGGACCGGGGAGCTGTTTTTT. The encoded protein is CASSSRILAGGRTGELFF.

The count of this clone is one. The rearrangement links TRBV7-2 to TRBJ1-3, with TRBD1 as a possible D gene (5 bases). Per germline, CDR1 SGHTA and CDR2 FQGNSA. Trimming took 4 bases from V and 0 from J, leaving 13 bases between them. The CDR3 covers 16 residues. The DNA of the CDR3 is TGTGCCAGCAGCTACAGGACAAACCCCTCTGGAAACACCATATATTTT. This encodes CASSYRTNPSGNTIYF.

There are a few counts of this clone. CDR3 bases: TGTGCCTGGAGTTTCCGGGACAAGAATCAGCCCCAGCATTTT. It codes for CAWSFRDKNQPQHF. The chain joins TRBV30 to TRBJ1-5, with D possibly matching TRBD1 (6 bases). This CDR3 spans 14 amino acids. The germline CDR1 and CDR2 sequences are GTSNPN and SVGIG (reference sequence). V lost 2 bases and J lost 4, with 12 bases in between.

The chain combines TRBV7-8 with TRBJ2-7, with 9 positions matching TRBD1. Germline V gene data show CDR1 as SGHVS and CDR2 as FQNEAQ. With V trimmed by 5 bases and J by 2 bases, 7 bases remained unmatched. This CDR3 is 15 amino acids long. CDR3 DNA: TGTGCCAGCAGCCAGGGACAGGGAGCACCCTACGAGCAGTACTTC. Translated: CASSQGQGAPYEQYF. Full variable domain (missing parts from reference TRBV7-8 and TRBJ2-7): GAGVSQSPRYKVAKRGQDVALRCDPISGHVSLFWYQQALGQGPEFLTYFQNEAQLDKSGLPSDRFFAERPEGSVSTLKIQRTQQEDSAVYLCASSQGQGAPYEQYFGPGTRLTVT.

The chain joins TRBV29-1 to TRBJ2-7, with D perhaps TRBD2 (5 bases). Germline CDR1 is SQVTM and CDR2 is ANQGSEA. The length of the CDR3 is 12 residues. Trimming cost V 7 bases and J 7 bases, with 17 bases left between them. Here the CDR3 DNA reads TGCAGCGCTCGACTACCCAGTGGAGAGCAGTACTTC. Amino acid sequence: CSARLPSGEQYF.

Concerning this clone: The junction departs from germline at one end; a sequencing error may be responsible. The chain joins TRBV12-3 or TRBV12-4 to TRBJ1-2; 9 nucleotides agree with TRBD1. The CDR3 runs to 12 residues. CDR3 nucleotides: TGTGCCAGCAGCACAAACAGGGGGCGGTGGGCCTTC. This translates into CASSTNRGRWAF.

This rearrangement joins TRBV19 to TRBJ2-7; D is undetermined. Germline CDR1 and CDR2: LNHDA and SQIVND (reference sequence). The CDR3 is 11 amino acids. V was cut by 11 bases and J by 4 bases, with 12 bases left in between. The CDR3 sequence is CAPVSFYEQYF. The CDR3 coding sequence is TGTGCCCCAGTGTCGTTTTACGAGCAGTACTTC.

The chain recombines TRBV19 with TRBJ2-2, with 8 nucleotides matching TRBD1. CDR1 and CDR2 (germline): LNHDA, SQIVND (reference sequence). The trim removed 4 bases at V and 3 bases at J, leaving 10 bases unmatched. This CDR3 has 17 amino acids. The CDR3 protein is CASSRVTGVVDTGELFF. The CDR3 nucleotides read TGTGCCAGTAGTAGAGTGACAGGGGTCGTCGACACCGGGGAGCTGTTTTTT.